This TCR beta chain was retrieved from a study of cytomegalovirus exposure and HLA in healthy donors. On the study more broadly: In an early release, HLA-typed donors contributed 80 million to 95 million unique TCR sequences.

60 Vbeta and 13 Jbeta primers were used in PCR. Using immunoSEQ multiplex PCR, the repertoire was profiled, and TCRdb retains in-frame clones only, with some absent. The data show about 120,000 clones, with around 76% seen just once and approximately 30% held by the top ten. Study outcomes and limitations: Association of a missense DCLRE1C variant with TCR beta V- and J-gene trimming was reported in a later analysis.

Details on this clone: As yet, its antigen is unknown.

From germline, CDR1 is SGHRS and CDR2 YFSETQ. The CDR3 runs 14 residues. Trimming stripped 0 bases from V and 1 base from J, with 8 bases between. The origin of this receptor is a man aged 55-75 years in good health and CMV-seropositive. The chain carries TRBV5-1 and TRBJ2-7, with D perhaps TRBD2 (5 bases). The material sequenced was PBMCs. The CDR3 nucleotides read TGCGCCAGCAGCTTGGTATGGGAGTCCTACGAGCAGTACTTC. It translates to CASSLVWESYEQYF. Together with reference TRBV5-1 and TRBJ2-7, the CDR3 gives the full variable domain: KAGVTQTPRYLIKTRGQQVTLSCSPISGHRSVSWYQQTPGQGLQFLFEYFSETQRNKGNFPGRFSGRQFSNSRSEMNVSTLELGDSALYLCASSLVWESYEQYFGPGTRLTVT.